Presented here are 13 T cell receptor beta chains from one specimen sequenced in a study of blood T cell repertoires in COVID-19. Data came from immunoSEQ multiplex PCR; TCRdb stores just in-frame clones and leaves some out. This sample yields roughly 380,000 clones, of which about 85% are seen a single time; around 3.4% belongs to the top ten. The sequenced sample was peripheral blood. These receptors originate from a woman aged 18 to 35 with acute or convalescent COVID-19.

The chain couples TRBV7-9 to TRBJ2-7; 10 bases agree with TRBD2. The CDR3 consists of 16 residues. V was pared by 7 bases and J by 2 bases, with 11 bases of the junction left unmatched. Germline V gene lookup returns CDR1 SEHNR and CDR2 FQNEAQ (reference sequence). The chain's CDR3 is CASKGNSGGTTYEQYF. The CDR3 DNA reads TGTGCCAGCAAGGGTAATAGCGGGGGGACTACCTACGAGCAGTACTTC.

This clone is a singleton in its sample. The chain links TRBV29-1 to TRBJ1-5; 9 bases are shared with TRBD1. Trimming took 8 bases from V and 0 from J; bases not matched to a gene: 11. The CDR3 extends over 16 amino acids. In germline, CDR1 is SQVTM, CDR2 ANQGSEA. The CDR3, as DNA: TGCAGCCCTCGACAGGGGGAGTCAGATAGCAATCAGCCCCAGCATTTT. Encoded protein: CSPRQGESDSNQPQHF.

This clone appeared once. The CDR3 DNA reads as TGCGCCAGCAGCCAAGCAGGGAGGCCCGCAGATACGCAGTATTTT. This gives the protein CASSQAGRPADTQYF. This sequence joins TRBV4-1 and TRBJ2-3, with a tentative D call TRBD2 (6 bases). Trimming stripped 1 base from V and 4 bases from J, with 12 bases between. The CDR3 has 15 amino acids. Germline V lookup: CDR1 MGHRA, CDR2 YSYEKL.

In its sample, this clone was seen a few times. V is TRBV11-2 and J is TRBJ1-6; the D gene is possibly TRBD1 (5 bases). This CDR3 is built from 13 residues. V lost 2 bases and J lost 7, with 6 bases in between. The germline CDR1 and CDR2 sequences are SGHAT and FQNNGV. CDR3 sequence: CASSLQGNSPLHF. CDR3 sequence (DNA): TGTGCCAGCAGCTTACAGGGAAATTCACCCCTCCACTTT. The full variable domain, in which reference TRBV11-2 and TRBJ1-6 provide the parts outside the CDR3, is EAGVAQSPRYKIIEKRQSVAFWCNPISGHATLYWYQQILGQGPKLLIQFQNNGVVDDSQLPKDRFSAERLKGVDSTLKIQPAKLEDSAVYLCASSLQGNSPLHFGNGTRLTVT.

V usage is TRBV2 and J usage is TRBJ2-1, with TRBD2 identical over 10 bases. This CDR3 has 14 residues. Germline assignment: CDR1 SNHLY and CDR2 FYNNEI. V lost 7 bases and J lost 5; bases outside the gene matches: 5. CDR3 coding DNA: TGTGCCAGCACCGGGACTAGCGTCGACAATGAGCAGTTCTTC. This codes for CASTGTSVDNEQFF.

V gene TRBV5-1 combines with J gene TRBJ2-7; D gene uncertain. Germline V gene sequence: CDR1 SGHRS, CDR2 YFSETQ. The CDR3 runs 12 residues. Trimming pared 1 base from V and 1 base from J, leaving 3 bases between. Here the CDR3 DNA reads TGCGCCAGCAGCTTGCCATCCTACGAGCAGTACTTC. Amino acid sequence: CASSLPSYEQYF. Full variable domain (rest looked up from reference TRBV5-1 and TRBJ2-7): KAGVTQTPRYLIKTRGQQVTLSCSPISGHRSVSWYQQTPGQGLQFLFEYFSETQRNKGNFPGRFSGRQFSNSRSEMNVSTLELGDSALYLCASSLPSYEQYFGPGTRLTVT.

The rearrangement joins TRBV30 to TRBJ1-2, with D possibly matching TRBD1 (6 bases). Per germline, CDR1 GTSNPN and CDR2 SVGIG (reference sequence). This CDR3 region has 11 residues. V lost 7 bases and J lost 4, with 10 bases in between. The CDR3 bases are TGTGCCTCACAGGGCATCTATGGCTACACCTTC. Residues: CASQGIYGYTF.

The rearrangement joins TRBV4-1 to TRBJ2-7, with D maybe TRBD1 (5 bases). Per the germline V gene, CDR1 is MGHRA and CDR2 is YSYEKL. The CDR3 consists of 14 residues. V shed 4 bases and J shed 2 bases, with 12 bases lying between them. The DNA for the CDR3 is TGCGCCAGCAGCCCGGGCAGGGCCCCCTACGAGCAGTACTTC. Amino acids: CASSPGRAPYEQYF.

The CDR3 DNA sequence: TGTGCCAGCAGCTTGGCGGGAGCCAACTATGGCTACACCTTC. Translated, it gives CASSLAGANYGYTF. The rearrangement uses TRBV5-5 and TRBJ1-2; no clear D gene. V was pared by 0 bases and J by 2 bases, with 8 bases between. The CDR3 loop spans 14 amino acids. Germline loops: CDR1 SGHKS, CDR2 YYEKEE (reference sequence).

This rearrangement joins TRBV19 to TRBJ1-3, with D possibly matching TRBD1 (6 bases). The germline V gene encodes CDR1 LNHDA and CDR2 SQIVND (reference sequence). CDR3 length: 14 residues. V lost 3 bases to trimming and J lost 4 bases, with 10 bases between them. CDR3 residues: CASSIRGGGNTIYF. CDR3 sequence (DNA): TGTGCCAGTAGTATCCGGGGGGGCGGAAACACCATATATTTT.

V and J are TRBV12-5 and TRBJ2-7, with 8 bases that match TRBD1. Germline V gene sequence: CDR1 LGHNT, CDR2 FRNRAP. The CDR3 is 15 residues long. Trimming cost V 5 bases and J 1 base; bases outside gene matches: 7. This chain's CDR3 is CASGGGQETSYEQYF. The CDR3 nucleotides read TGTGCTAGTGGTGGGGGACAGGAGACATCCTACGAGCAGTACTTC. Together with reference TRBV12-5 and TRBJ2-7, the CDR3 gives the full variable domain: DARVTQTPRHKVTEMGQEVTMRCQPILGHNTVFWYRQTMMQGLELLAYFRNRAPLDDSGMPKDRFSAEMPDATLATLKIQPSEPRDSAVYFCASGGGQETSYEQYFGPGTRLTVT.

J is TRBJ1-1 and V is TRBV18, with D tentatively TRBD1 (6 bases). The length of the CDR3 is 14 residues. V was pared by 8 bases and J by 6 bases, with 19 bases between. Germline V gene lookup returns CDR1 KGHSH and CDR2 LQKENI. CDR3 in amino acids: CASEGGDPYPEAFF. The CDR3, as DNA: TGTGCCAGCGAAGGGGGGGACCCTTACCCTGAAGCTTTCTTT.

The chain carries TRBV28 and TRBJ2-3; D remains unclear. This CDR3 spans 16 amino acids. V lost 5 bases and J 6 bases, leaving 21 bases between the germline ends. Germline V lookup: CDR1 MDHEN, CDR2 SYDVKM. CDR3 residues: CASSQLSDSRGDTQYF. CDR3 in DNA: TGTGCCAGCAGTCAACTGAGTGACTCCCGTGGTGATACGCAGTATTTT.